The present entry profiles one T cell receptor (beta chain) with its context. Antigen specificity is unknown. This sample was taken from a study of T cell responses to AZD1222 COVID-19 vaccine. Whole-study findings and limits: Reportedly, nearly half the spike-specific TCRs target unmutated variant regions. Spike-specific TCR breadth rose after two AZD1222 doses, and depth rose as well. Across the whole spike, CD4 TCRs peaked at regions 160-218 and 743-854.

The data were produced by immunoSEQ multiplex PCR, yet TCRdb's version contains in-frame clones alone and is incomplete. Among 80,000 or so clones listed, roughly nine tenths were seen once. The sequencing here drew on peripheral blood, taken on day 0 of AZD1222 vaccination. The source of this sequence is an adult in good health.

This CDR3 reads CASSHQARDSNRANYGYTF. In DNA form, the CDR3 reads TGTGCCAGCTCACACCAAGCCCGGGACTCCAACAGAGCTAACTATGGCTACACCTTC. The chain carries TRBV18 and TRBJ1-2, with D perhaps matching TRBD1 (5 bases). V dropped 4 bases and J dropped 0 bases, with 24 bases sitting between them. CDR1 and CDR2 (germline): KGHSH, LQKENI. The CDR3 sequence is 19 residues long.